The rows below give T cell receptor beta chains drawn from one sample of a study of cytomegalovirus exposure and HLA in healthy donors. Profiled with immunoSEQ multiplex PCR; TCRdb holds only in-frame clones, not every one. The sample includes about 200,000 clones, about 81% of them seen just once. Sequencing was carried out using PBMCs. The receptor source for this set is a woman between 40 and 50 years old in good health and CMV-seronegative. Each CDR3 is given with its conserved first and last residue. D genes are given only for firm matches. Clone sizes are given selectively: once, few, many, or a class where the clone is expanded.

clone size: .
D gene: .
V gene: TRBV25-1
J gene: TRBJ2-1
CDR3 protein: CASSDEAGRREQFF
CDR3 DNA: TGTGCCAGCAGTGATGAGGCAGGGCGGCGTGAGCAGTTCTTC

clone size: .
D gene: TRBD2
V gene: TRBV10-2
J gene: TRBJ2-2
CDR3 protein: CASTLAGGNTGELFF
CDR3 DNA: TGCGCCAGCACTCTAGCGGGAGGGAACACCGGGGAGCTGTTTTTT

clone size: .
D gene: .
V gene: TRBV27
J gene: TRBJ2-7
CDR3 protein: CASSSTPFEQYF
CDR3 DNA: TGTGCCAGCAGTTCCACTCCGTTTGAGCAGTACTTC

clone size: .
D gene: .
V gene: TRBV5-1
J gene: TRBJ2-5
CDR3 protein: CASSLNNQETQYF
CDR3 DNA: TGCGCCAGCAGCTTGAACAACCAAGAGACCCAGTACTTC

clone size: .
D gene: TRBD1
V gene: TRBV7-9
J gene: TRBJ2-7
CDR3 protein: CASSPRTGVYEQYF
CDR3 DNA: TGTGCCAGCAGCCCTCGGACAGGGGTCTACGAGCAGTACTTC

clone size: .
D gene: TRBD1
V gene: TRBV30
J gene: TRBJ1-2
CDR3 protein: CAWEAGGIEGYTF
CDR3 DNA: TGTGCCTGGGAGGCAGGGGGCATCGAGGGCTACACCTTC

clone size: .
D gene: .
V gene: TRBV7-3
J gene: TRBJ2-3
CDR3 protein: CASSSSGLTTQYF
CDR3 DNA: TGTGCCAGCAGCTCTTCGGGACTTACGACGCAGTATTTT

clone size: few
D gene: TRBD1
V gene: TRBV4-1
J gene: TRBJ2-7
CDR3 protein: CASSQEYLRTGVYEQYF
CDR3 DNA: TGCGCCAGCAGCCAAGAGTATCTAAGGACAGGGGTTTACGAGCAGTACTTC

clone size: .
D gene: TRBD2
V gene: TRBV5-1
J gene: TRBJ2-1
CDR3 protein: CASSFGGGPSNEQFF
CDR3 DNA: TGCGCCAGCAGCTTTGGGGGAGGGCCCTCCAATGAGCAGTTCTTC

clone size: .
D gene: .
V gene: TRBV11-1
J gene: TRBJ1-2
CDR3 protein: CASSLGRGPRSGYTF
CDR3 DNA: TGTGCCAGCAGCCTCGGGAGGGGTCCTCGCAGTGGCTACACCTTC

clone size: .
D gene: .
V gene: TRBV5-1
J gene: TRBJ1-6
CDR3 protein: CASSLNQQYNSPLHF
CDR3 DNA: TGCGCCAGCAGCTTGAATCAACAGTATAATTCACCCCTCCACTTT

clone size: once
D gene: TRBD1
V gene: TRBV7-9
J gene: TRBJ2-7
CDR3 protein: CASSAGQGSHEQYF
CDR3 DNA: TGTGCCAGCAGCGCGGGACAGGGGAGCCACGAGCAGTACTTC

clone size: .
D gene: .
V gene: TRBV7-9
J gene: TRBJ1-2
CDR3 protein: CASSLLQGAGYTF
CDR3 DNA: TGTGCCAGCAGCTTACTACAGGGCGCTGGCTACACCTTC

clone size: .
D gene: TRBD2
V gene: TRBV7-3
J gene: TRBJ2-2
CDR3 protein: CASTLGTSGGELFF
CDR3 DNA: TGTGCCAGCACCTTAGGGACTAGCGGGGGGGAGCTGTTTTTT

clone size: .
D gene: TRBD2
V gene: TRBV9
J gene: TRBJ2-5
CDR3 protein: CASSVAPAGGGETQYF
CDR3 DNA: TGTGCCAGCAGCGTAGCACCAGCGGGAGGAGGGGAGACCCAGTACTTC

clone size: once
D gene: .
V gene: TRBV10-3
J gene: TRBJ2-1
CDR3 protein: CAIGTGTLNEQFF
CDR3 DNA: TGTGCCATCGGAACAGGGACCCTTAATGAGCAGTTCTTC

clone size: .
D gene: .
V gene: TRBV6-1
J gene: TRBJ1-4
CDR3 protein: CAGQGNRGEKLFF
CDR3 DNA: TGTGCCGGTCAGGGGAACAGAGGTGAAAAACTGTTTTTT

clone size: .
D gene: .
V gene: TRBV7-2
J gene: TRBJ2-4
CDR3 protein: CASSPQLAKNIQYF
CDR3 DNA: TGTGCCAGCAGCCCCCAGTTAGCCAAAAACATTCAGTACTTC

clone size: once
D gene: .
V gene: TRBV30
J gene: TRBJ1-5
CDR3 protein: CAWAKESNQPQHF
CDR3 DNA: TGTGCCTGGGCAAAGGAGAGCAATCAGCCCCAGCATTTT

clone size: .
D gene: TRBD2
V gene: TRBV10-3
J gene: TRBJ2-7
CDR3 protein: CAISAGLAGNEQYF
CDR3 DNA: TGTGCCATCAGTGCGGGACTAGCGGGAAACGAGCAGTACTTC

clone size: .
D gene: TRBD2
V gene: TRBV25-1
J gene: TRBJ2-1
CDR3 protein: CASSQTVAGENEQFF
CDR3 DNA: TGTGCCAGCAGCCAAACGGTAGCGGGAGAGAATGAGCAGTTCTTC

clone size: .
D gene: .
V gene: TRBV18
J gene: TRBJ2-1
CDR3 protein: CASSRNEQFF
CDR3 DNA: TGTGCCAGCTCCCGCAATGAGCAGTTCTTC

clone size: .
D gene: TRBD2
V gene: TRBV19
J gene: TRBJ2-7
CDR3 protein: CASSISGTSGTYEQYF
CDR3 DNA: TGTGCCAGTAGTATTAGCGGGACTAGCGGAACCTACGAGCAGTACTTC

clone size: .
D gene: TRBD2
V gene: TRBV5-4
J gene: TRBJ2-7
CDR3 protein: CASSLAVAGTAYEQYF
CDR3 DNA: TGTGCCAGCAGCTTGGCGGTAGCGGGCACAGCCTACGAGCAGTACTTC

clone size: .
D gene: .
V gene: TRBV7-9
J gene: TRBJ1-5
CDR3 protein: CASSPGGGYSNQPQHF
CDR3 DNA: TGTGCCAGCTCCCCAGGCGGGGGATATAGCAATCAGCCCCAGCATTTT

clone size: few
D gene: TRBD2
V gene: TRBV5-4
J gene: TRBJ2-2
CDR3 protein: CASSYRLAKTYTGELFF
CDR3 DNA: TGTGCCAGCAGCTATCGACTAGCGAAAACTTACACCGGGGAGCTGTTTTTT

clone size: .
D gene: TRBD2
V gene: TRBV7-9
J gene: TRBJ2-3
CDR3 protein: CASSQTSGSTDTQYF
CDR3 DNA: TGTGCCAGCAGCCAAACTAGCGGATCCACAGATACGCAGTATTTT

clone size: .
D gene: .
V gene: TRBV29-1
J gene: TRBJ2-3
CDR3 protein: CSGKQDSDTQYF
CDR3 DNA: TGCAGCGGTAAACAGGATTCAGATACGCAGTATTTT

clone size: .
D gene: TRBD2
V gene: TRBV5-1
J gene: TRBJ2-5
CDR3 protein: CASRQHSGRETQYF
CDR3 DNA: TGCGCCAGCAGACAGCATAGCGGGAGGGAGACCCAGTACTTC

clone size: .
D gene: .
V gene: TRBV6-1
J gene: TRBJ1-1
CDR3 protein: CASRQQGYTEAFF
CDR3 DNA: TGTGCCAGCAGGCAACAGGGCTACACTGAAGCTTTCTTT

clone size: .
D gene: TRBD1
V gene: TRBV19
J gene: TRBJ2-3
CDR3 protein: CASSDLQGDLSTDTQYF
CDR3 DNA: TGTGCCAGTAGTGATTTACAGGGGGATTTAAGCACAGATACGCAGTATTTT

clone size: .
D gene: TRBD2
V gene: TRBV27
J gene: TRBJ2-7
CDR3 protein: CASSFPGSGAYEQYF
CDR3 DNA: TGTGCCAGCAGTTTTCCTGGTAGCGGGGCCTACGAGCAGTACTTC

clone size: .
D gene: .
V gene: TRBV2
J gene: TRBJ1-5
CDR3 protein: CASRESRDQPQHF
CDR3 DNA: TGTGCCAGCAGGGAGTCCCGGGATCAGCCCCAGCATTTT

clone size: .
D gene: TRBD2
V gene: TRBV27
J gene: TRBJ2-1
CDR3 protein: CASRPVVAGVYNEQFF
CDR3 DNA: TGTGCCAGCAGGCCCGTAGTAGCGGGAGTTTACAATGAGCAGTTCTTC

clone size: .
D gene: TRBD2
V gene: TRBV11-3
J gene: TRBJ2-5
CDR3 protein: CASSLGEGLPKETQYF
CDR3 DNA: TGTGCCAGCAGCTTAGGAGAGGGACTACCCAAAGAGACCCAGTACTTC

clone size: .
D gene: TRBD2
V gene: TRBV11-2
J gene: TRBJ2-1
CDR3 protein: CASSFAAGVPNEQFF
CDR3 DNA: TGTGCCAGCAGCTTTGCAGCGGGAGTCCCCAATGAGCAGTTCTTC

clone size: .
D gene: .
V gene: TRBV19
J gene: TRBJ1-5
CDR3 protein: CASSIMLGAQNQPQHF
CDR3 DNA: TGTGCCAGTAGTATAATGTTGGGGGCTCAAAATCAGCCCCAGCATTTT

clone size: .
D gene: TRBD1
V gene: TRBV2
J gene: TRBJ2-1
CDR3 protein: CASRVQGARSYNEQFF
CDR3 DNA: TGTGCCAGCAGAGTACAGGGGGCTCGGTCCTACAATGAGCAGTTCTTC

clone size: .
D gene: TRBD1
V gene: TRBV19
J gene: TRBJ1-1
CDR3 protein: CASSPWQGGTEAFF
CDR3 DNA: TGTGCCAGTAGTCCGTGGCAGGGGGGCACTGAAGCTTTCTTT

clone size: many
D gene: .
V gene: TRBV4-2
J gene: TRBJ2-6
CDR3 protein: CASSQDPLLSGANVLTF
CDR3 DNA: TGTGCCAGCAGCCAAGACCCTCTCCTATCTGGGGCCAACGTCCTGACTTTC

clone size: .
D gene: TRBD1
V gene: TRBV27
J gene: TRBJ1-2
CDR3 protein: CASSLGQGAFYGYTF
CDR3 DNA: TGTGCCAGCAGTTTGGGACAGGGGGCATTCTATGGCTACACCTTC

clone size: .
D gene: TRBD2
V gene: TRBV7-9
J gene: TRBJ2-3
CDR3 protein: CASSSGLAVTDTQYF
CDR3 DNA: TGTGCCAGCAGCTCTGGACTAGCGGTTACAGATACGCAGTATTTT

clone size: .
D gene: .
V gene: TRBV5-5
J gene: TRBJ1-1
CDR3 protein: CASSLQGINTEAFF
CDR3 DNA: TGTGCCAGCAGCTTGCAGGGGATTAACACTGAAGCTTTCTTT

clone size: .
D gene: TRBD1
V gene: TRBV29-1
J gene: TRBJ1-2
CDR3 protein: CSVERAGGNYGYTF
CDR3 DNA: TGCAGCGTTGAAAGGGCAGGGGGCAACTATGGCTACACCTTC

clone size: .
D gene: .
V gene: TRBV19
J gene: TRBJ1-1
CDR3 protein: CASSIVGGWNTEAFF
CDR3 DNA: TGTGCCAGTAGTATCGTCGGGGGTTGGAACACTGAAGCTTTCTTT

clone size: .
D gene: .
V gene: TRBV19
J gene: TRBJ2-7
CDR3 protein: CASSTPWTPGVEQYF
CDR3 DNA: TGTGCCAGTAGTACCCCCTGGACCCCAGGGGTCGAGCAGTACTTC

clone size: .
D gene: .
V gene: TRBV30
J gene: TRBJ2-3
CDR3 protein: CAGTDSKHTDTQYF
CDR3 DNA: TGTGCCGGAACGGACTCTAAACACACAGATACGCAGTATTTT

clone size: .
D gene: .
V gene: TRBV27
J gene: TRBJ2-7
CDR3 protein: CASSLSWSNYEQYF
CDR3 DNA: TGTGCCAGCAGTTTATCCTGGAGTAACTACGAGCAGTACTTC

clone size: .
D gene: .
V gene: TRBV7-3
J gene: TRBJ1-2
CDR3 protein: CASSPQEGYGYTF
CDR3 DNA: TGTGCCAGCAGTCCCCAGGAGGGCTATGGCTACACCTTC

clone size: .
D gene: TRBD1
V gene: TRBV6-6
J gene: TRBJ1-2
CDR3 protein: CASSHETGTILGYTF
CDR3 DNA: TGTGCCAGCAGTCACGAGACAGGGACCATTCTTGGCTACACCTTC